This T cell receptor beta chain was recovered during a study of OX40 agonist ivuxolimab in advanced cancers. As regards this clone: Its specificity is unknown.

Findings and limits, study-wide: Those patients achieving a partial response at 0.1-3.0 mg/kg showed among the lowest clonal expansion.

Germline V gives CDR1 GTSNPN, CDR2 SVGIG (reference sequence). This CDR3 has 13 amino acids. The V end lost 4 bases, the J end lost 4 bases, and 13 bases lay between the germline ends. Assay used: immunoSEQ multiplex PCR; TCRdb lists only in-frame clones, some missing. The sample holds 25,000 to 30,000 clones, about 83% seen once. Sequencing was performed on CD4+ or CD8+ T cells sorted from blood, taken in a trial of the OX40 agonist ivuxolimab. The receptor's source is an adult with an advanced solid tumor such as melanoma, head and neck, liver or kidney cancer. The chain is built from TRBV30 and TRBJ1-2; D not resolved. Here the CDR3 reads CAWTGGSFYGYTF. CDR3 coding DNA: TGTGCCTGGACTGGCGGCAGTTTCTATGGCTACACCTTC.